This T cell receptor beta chain was identified during a study of blood T cell repertoires in COVID-19. Sequencing was performed with immunoSEQ multiplex PCR; in TCRdb, only in-frame clones are kept and a portion is missing. Here the sample spans roughly 200,000 clones, around 85% being singletons. CDR3 length: 14 amino acids. Germline CDR1 reads MNHEY; CDR2 reads SVGAGI. V shed 4 bases and J 5 bases; nucleotides not matched to a gene: 4. The specimen sequenced was PBMCs or T cells enriched from blood (not recorded which). The sequence was collected from a man aged 40-55 years who had recovered from COVID-19. The chain recombines TRBV6-5 with TRBJ1-1; 10 nucleotides line up with TRBD1. As DNA, the CDR3 is TGTGCCAGCAGTTTCAGGACAGGGGGGACTGAAGCTTTCTTT. Encoded protein: CASSFRTGGTEAFF.